The 15 T cell receptor beta chains listed next were all sequenced from one sample in a study of T cell responses to AZD1222 COVID-19 vaccine. Measured with immunoSEQ multiplex PCR; TCRdb has only the in-frame clones, and not every one. The profile shows 30,000 to 50,000 clones, about nine tenths of them singletons. The material sequenced was peripheral blood, taken 28 days after the second dose of the MenACWY control vaccine. The receptors were sampled from an adult who received the MenACWY meningococcal vaccine as a control.

V and J are TRBV5-1 and TRBJ2-1; the match to TRBD2 covers 10 bases. V gave up 2 bases and J gave up 0 bases; unmatched junction bases: 5. CDR3 length: 17 residues. In germline, CDR1 is SGHRS, CDR2 YFSETQ. The chain's CDR3 is CASSFGLAASSYNEQFF. The CDR3 region has the DNA TGCGCCAGCAGCTTCGGACTAGCGGCCAGCTCCTACAATGAGCAGTTCTTC.

The chain carries TRBV5-4 and TRBJ2-7; either TRBD1 or TRBD2 may fit D (5 bases each). V was shortened by 0 bases and J by 6 bases, with 10 bases between the two germline ends. CDR3 size: 13 residues. Germline CDR1 SGHNT, CDR2 YYREEE (reference sequence). DNA of the CDR3: TGTGCCAGCAGCTTGGCAGGGAGCCGCGAGCAGTACTTC. This sequence encodes CASSLAGSREQYF.

The rearrangement links TRBV28 to TRBJ1-3, with D unresolved. The CDR3 is 13 residues long. Trimming left V 3 bases short and J 8 bases short, with 11 bases between. Germline assignment: CDR1 MDHEN and CDR2 SYDVKM. DNA for the CDR3: TGTGCCAGCAGTTTGACCATCATGGACACCATATATTTT. Translated, it gives CASSLTIMDTIYF.

This clone was seen a single time. This sequence joins TRBV30 and TRBJ2-7, with TRBD2 matching over 7 bases. The ends lost 0 bases at V and 2 bases at J; junction bases unmatched: 7. Per the germline V gene, CDR1 is GTSNPN and CDR2 is SVGIG (reference sequence). The CDR3 runs to 15 residues. DNA for the CDR3: TGTGCCTGGAGTGTACTGGCGGGAGACACCTACGAGCAGTACTTC. Translated: CAWSVLAGDTYEQYF.

The V and J genes are TRBV9 and TRBJ1-1; D is possibly TRBD1 (6 bases). The length of the CDR3 is 13 residues. CDR1 and CDR2 (germline): SGDLS, YYNGEE. V was shortened by 4 bases and J by 5 bases, with 12 bases between the two germline ends. The CDR3 protein is CASSLRGGTEAFF. The CDR3 DNA follows: TGTGCCAGCAGCCTCAGGGGAGGTACTGAAGCTTTCTTT.

The chain couples TRBV19 to TRBJ2-3; TRBD2 aligns across 16 bases. The germline V gene has CDR1 LNHDA and CDR2 SQIVND (reference sequence). J gave up 3 bases and V 5 bases, and 5 bases lay outside the gene matches. The CDR3 is 17 amino acids. In DNA, the CDR3 is TGTGCCAGTAGTTCGGGACTAGCGGGAGGGCCGACAGATACGCAGTATTTT. Amino acid sequence: CASSSGLAGGPTDTQYF.

The V gene is TRBV15, the J gene TRBJ1-4, with a possible D match to TRBD1 (6 bases). The V and J ends lost 0 bases and 4 bases respectively, with 12 bases between them. Germline CDR1 reads LNHNV; CDR2 reads YYDKDF (reference sequence). The CDR3 spans 16 residues. The CDR3 spells CATSRDRTAYNEKLFF. CDR3 DNA sequence: TGTGCCACCAGCAGAGATAGGACAGCCTATAATGAAAAACTGTTTTTT.

The CDR3 bases are TGTGCCAGCAGCGTAGCTTACGGGAAGACCGGGGAGCTGTTTTTT. Translating gives CASSVAYGKTGELFF. The V and J genes are TRBV9 and TRBJ2-2; TRBD2 is a possible D gene (5 bases). Germline V gives CDR1 SGDLS, CDR2 YYNGEE. Trimming pared 0 bases from V and 5 bases from J, leaving 11 bases between. This CDR3 comprises 15 residues.

CDR3: CASRGAGKNTEAFF. The CDR3 nucleotides are TGTGCCAGCAGGGGAGCAGGTAAGAACACTGAAGCTTTCTTT. The rearrangement links TRBV6-6 to TRBJ1-1; no definite D call. Deletions cut 6 bases from V and 1 base from J, with 12 bases between. The CDR3 has 14 residues. From germline, CDR1 is MNHNY and CDR2 SVGAGI (reference sequence).

The chain carries TRBV3-1 (or the pseudogene TRBV3-2) and TRBJ2-7; 10 positions agree with TRBD2. There are 15 residues in the CDR3. Germline-derived CDR1 and CDR2 are LGHDT and YNNKEL (reference sequence). Trimming took 2 bases from V and 6 from J; bases not matched to a gene: 7. Here the CDR3 DNA reads TGTGCCAGCAGCCAAACTAGCGGGAAGGGGCTCGAGCAGTACTTC. Translating gives CASSQTSGKGLEQYF.

The V and J genes are TRBV30 and TRBJ1-2; maybe TRBD1 (5 bases). Per the germline V gene, CDR1 is GTSNPN and CDR2 is SVGIG (reference sequence). The CDR3 totals 12 residues. The germline V and J ends were trimmed by 4 bases and 6 bases, with 12 bases remaining between them. The CDR3 reads CAWKRGAHGYTF. CDR3 bases: TGTGCCTGGAAAAGAGGGGCCCATGGCTACACCTTC.

The chain recombines TRBV5-5 with TRBJ2-7; D unresolved. The CDR3 length is 14 residues. Germline V gene sequence: CDR1 SGHKS, CDR2 YYEKEE (reference sequence). The V end lost 4 bases, the J end lost 5 bases, and 16 bases lay between the germline ends. CDR3 region: CASSVGPLAHEQYF. The CDR3 nucleotides are TGTGCCAGCAGCGTGGGCCCCTTGGCCCACGAGCAGTACTTC.

This clone was found a few times. This chain connects TRBV5-1 to TRBJ2-1; TRBD2 aligns across 8 bases. The J segment lost 3 bases and the V segment lost 4 bases, leaving 18 bases of the junction unmatched. Germline values: CDR1 SGHRS, CDR2 YFSETQ. This CDR3 spans 19 amino acids. The CDR3 spells CASSPRSLLAESVYNEQFF. The CDR3 DNA follows: TGCGCCAGCAGCCCAAGATCTTTACTAGCGGAGTCTGTCTACAATGAGCAGTTCTTC.

V and J are TRBV4-2 and TRBJ1-3; no definite D call. The germline CDR1 and CDR2 sequences are LGHNA and YNFKEQ. The CDR3 covers 15 residues. V lost 1 base and J lost 0, with 7 bases in between. The CDR3 here is CASSQVTRSGNTIYF. CDR3 DNA sequence: TGTGCCAGCAGCCAAGTTACCCGCTCTGGAAACACCATATATTTT.

The rearrangement links TRBV11-2 to TRBJ2-7; 7 bases are shared with TRBD1. The CDR3 extends over 13 amino acids. The germline gives CDR1 SGHAT, CDR2 FQNNGV. The trim removed 4 bases at V and 5 bases at J, leaving 5 bases unmatched. CDR3 DNA: TGTGCCAGCAGCTCCGACAGGGTCCACGAGCAGTACTTC. This encodes CASSSDRVHEQYF.